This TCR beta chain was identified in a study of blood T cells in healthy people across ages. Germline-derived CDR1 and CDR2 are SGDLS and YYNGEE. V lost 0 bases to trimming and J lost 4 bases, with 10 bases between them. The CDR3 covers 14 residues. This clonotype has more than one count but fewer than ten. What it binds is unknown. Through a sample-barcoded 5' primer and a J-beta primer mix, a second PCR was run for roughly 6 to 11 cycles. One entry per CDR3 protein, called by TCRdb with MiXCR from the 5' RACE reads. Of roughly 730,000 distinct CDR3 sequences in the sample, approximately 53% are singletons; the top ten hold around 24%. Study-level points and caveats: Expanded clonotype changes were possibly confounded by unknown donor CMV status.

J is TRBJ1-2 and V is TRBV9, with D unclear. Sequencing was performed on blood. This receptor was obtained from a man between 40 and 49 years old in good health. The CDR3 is CASSVGGSGYGYTF. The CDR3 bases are TGTGCCAGCAGCGTAGGGGGTAGCGGCTATGGCTACACCTTC. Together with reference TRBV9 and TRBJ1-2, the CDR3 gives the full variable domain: DSGVTQTPKHLITATGQRVTLRCSPRSGDLSVYWYQQSLDQGLQFLIQYYNGEERAKGNILERFSAQQFPDLHSELNLSSLELGDSALYFCASSVGGSGYGYTFGSGTRLTVV.